This T cell receptor (beta chain) originates from a study of cytomegalovirus exposure and HLA in healthy donors. The PCR was carried out with 60 Vbeta primers and 13 Jbeta primers. The assay was immunoSEQ multiplex PCR, and TCRdb's table has in-frame clones only and misses some. This sample has about 150,000 clones, with roughly four fifths found just once. Sample: PBMCs. This clonotype was obtained from a girl between 5 and 17 years old in good health and CMV-seropositive.

The CDR3 nucleotides are TGTGCCAGCAGTGAATCTGGCTTCTGGGGGCTTAACAATGAGCAGTTCTTC. As protein: CASSESGFWGLNNEQFF. The chain uses TRBV25-1 and TRBJ2-1, with D perhaps matching TRBD1 (6 bases). The CDR3 loop spans 17 amino acids. Germline V lookup: CDR1 MGHDK, CDR2 SYGVNS. With 1 base removed from V and 5 bases from J, the gap between germline ends came to 18 bases.